Shown below are 27 T cell receptor beta chains from a single sample sequenced in a study of blood T cells in healthy people across ages. Next came a second PCR, run for about 6 to 11 cycles, which used a sample-barcoded 5' primer along with a J-beta primer mix. Each CDR3 protein gets one entry after TCRdb re-called the 5' RACE reads with MiXCR. The sample has nearly 1 million distinct CDR3 sequences, roughly half seen once. The source material was blood. These receptors came from an older woman in good health.

This CDR3 reads CSVVAGETQYF. The CDR3 region has the DNA TGCAGCGTTGTAGCGGGAGAGACCCAGTACTTC. V gene TRBV29-1 combines with J gene TRBJ2-5; 7 bases are shared with TRBD2. Trimming at V came to 4 bases and at J to 4 bases, leaving 0 bases not matched to a gene. This CDR3 has 11 amino acids. The germline gives CDR1 SQVTM, CDR2 ANQGSEA. Together with reference TRBV29-1 and TRBJ2-5, the CDR3 gives the full variable domain: SAVISQKPSRDICQRGTSLTIQCQVDSQVTMMFWYRQQPGQSLTLIATANQGSEATYESGFVIDKFPISRPNLTFSTLTVSNMSPEDSSIYLCSVVAGETQYFGPGTRLLVL.

This clonotype was detected ten times or more. The V call is TRBV3-1, the J call TRBJ1-2; no reliable D call. CDR3 size: 12 residues. Trimming stripped 0 bases from V and 8 bases from J, with 7 bases between. Germline CDR1 LGHDT, CDR2 YNNKEL (reference sequence). The CDR3 DNA is TGTGCCAGCAGCCAAGATACTAGGGGCTACACCTTC. The encoded protein is CASSQDTRGYTF.

This clonotype was observed many times. The chain employs TRBV12-3 or TRBV12-4 and TRBJ2-7, with D possibly being TRBD2 (5 bases). V lost 6 bases, J lost 4 bases, and 13 bases lay in between. This CDR3 is built from 13 residues. The CDR3 region is CASSPRVTYEQYF. The CDR3 DNA is TGTGCCAGCAGCCCGCGGGTTACTTACGAGCAGTACTTC.

The chain is built from TRBV10-3 and TRBJ2-5, with D unclear. Germline CDR1 is ENHRY and CDR2 is SYGVKD. V lost 0 bases and J lost 1, with 9 bases in between. The CDR3 runs 15 residues. The CDR3 sequence is CAISESEETQETQYF. The CDR3 DNA is TGTGCCATCAGTGAGTCTGAGGAGACCCAAGAGACCCAGTACTTC.

This clonotype was seen ten or more times. The CDR3 coding sequence is TGCAGTGGACTCCCCCTGGCAACAGATACGCAGTATTTT. This gives the protein CSGLPLATDTQYF. The J gene is TRBJ2-3, the V gene TRBV20-1; D unresolved. Between the trimmed V and J ends, which lost 7 bases and 3 bases, there was a span of 14 bases. Germline-derived CDR1 and CDR2 are DFQATT and SNEGSKA (reference sequence). The CDR3 contains 13 residues.

The chain is built from TRBV6-6 and TRBJ1-6; D is perhaps TRBD1 (6 bases). CDR1 is MNHNY, CDR2 SVGAGI, per germline (reference sequence). The CDR3 sequence is 14 residues long. The CDR3 region has the DNA TGTGCGACCACAGGGAGCTCCTATAATTCACCCCTCCACTTT. Translation: CATTGSSYNSPLHF.

Comments on this clonotype: A read error may explain this, as a much larger clone is one base away. V usage is TRBV7-2 and J usage is TRBJ2-1, with D maybe TRBD1 (6 bases). This CDR3 region has 16 residues. Germline lookup yields CDR1 SGHTA and CDR2 FQGNSA. The CDR3 DNA reads as TGTGTCAGCAGCTCCATGCCGACAGGTTCTTACAATGAGCAGTTCTTC. It yields the protein CVSSSMPTGSYNEQFF.

This clonotype was found many times. This chain joins TRBV15 and TRBJ2-1; D not certain. Trimming left V 0 bases short and J 0 bases short, with 12 bases between. The CDR3 has 17 amino acids. Germline V gives CDR1 LNHNV, CDR2 YYDKDF (reference sequence). The CDR3 spells CATSRDVGYFSYNEQFF. The DNA for the CDR3 is TGTGCCACCAGCAGAGATGTGGGTTACTTCTCCTACAATGAGCAGTTCTTC.

V is TRBV3-1 and J is TRBJ1-4; TRBD1 aligns across 7 bases. Trimming took 1 base from V and 7 from J; bases not matched to a gene: 9. The CDR3 is 16 amino acids. Germline CDR1 is LGHDT and CDR2 is YNNKEL (reference sequence). CDR3 protein: CASSQAGRGRCEKLFF. The CDR3 DNA reads as TGTGCCAGCAGCCAAGCTGGAAGGGGGCGCTGTGAAAAACTGTTTTTT.

This clonotype was recorded many times. The chain employs TRBV14 and TRBJ2-5, with D unresolved. The ends were cut back, 8 bases at V and 1 base at J, with 11 bases in the middle. Germline assignment: CDR1 SGHDN and CDR2 FVKESK. The CDR3 has 13 residues. The CDR3 DNA reads as TGTGCCAGCGGTATGAGTGGCCAAGAGACCCAGTACTTC. Protein sequence: CASGMSGQETQYF.

Only a few counts were recorded for this clonotype. The genes are TRBV10-3 and TRBJ2-1; 11 nucleotides agree with TRBD2. V trimming: 3 bases; J trimming: 3 bases; junction bases outside the gene matches: 4. There are 16 residues in the CDR3. From germline, CDR1 is ENHRY and CDR2 SYGVKD. CDR3 in DNA: TGTGCCATCAGTGACCCCGGGACTAGCGGCTACAATGAGCAGTTCTTC. This codes for CAISDPGTSGYNEQFF.

V usage is TRBV3-1 and J usage is TRBJ1-1; tentatively, D is TRBD1 (6 bases). CDR3 size: 17 residues. V lost 0 bases and J 4 bases, leaving 18 bases between the germline ends. Germline CDR1 reads LGHDT; CDR2 reads YNNKEL (reference sequence). CDR3 loop: CASSQEGERGRSTEAFF. In DNA, the CDR3 is TGTGCCAGCAGCCAAGAGGGGGAGAGGGGGAGGAGCACTGAAGCTTTCTTT.

This clonotype appeared once. A much larger clone is a single base away; this may be a read error. V usage is TRBV29-1 and J usage is TRBJ2-7, with TRBD2 matching 9 bases. This CDR3 contains 14 residues. Trimming removed 4 bases from V and 2 bases from J; junction bases left unmatched: 6. Germline values: CDR1 SQVTM, CDR2 ANQGSEA. CDR3 bases: TGCAGCGTTGCGGCGACTAGCGGAGCCTACGAGCAGTACTTC. Encoded protein: CSVAATSGAYEQYF.

V usage is TRBV18 and J usage is TRBJ2-4; TRBD2 aligns across 9 bases. The CDR3 covers 16 residues. Per the germline V gene, CDR1 is KGHSH and CDR2 is LQKENI. Trimming took 2 bases from V and 2 from J; bases not matched to a gene: 4. The CDR3 DNA is TGTGCCAGCTCACCAATCAGCGGGGGGACCAAAAACATTCAGTACTTC. Its protein product is CASSPISGGTKNIQYF.

The chain employs TRBV4-3 and TRBJ2-7, with 8 bases lining up with TRBD2. Germline loops: CDR1 LGHNA, CDR2 YSLEER. Trimming at V came to 0 bases and at J to 2 bases, leaving 15 bases not matched to a gene. The CDR3 is made up of 19 amino acids. Written as DNA, the CDR3 is TGCGCCAGCAGCCAAGAATCTGGGCCAGCGGGAGAGCTCGCCTACGAGCAGTACTTC. It yields the protein CASSQESGPAGELAYEQYF.

The J gene is TRBJ2-3, the V gene TRBV12-3 or TRBV12-4; no clear D. V lost 4 bases, J lost 0 bases, and 8 bases lay in between. This CDR3 spans 14 amino acids. As DNA, the CDR3 is TGTGCCAGCAGTTGGACCGCTAGCACAGATACGCAGTATTTT. It yields the protein CASSWTASTDTQYF.

CDR3 protein: CASSPWTGGRYGYTF. CDR3 coding DNA: TGTGCCAGCAGTCCCTGGACAGGGGGAAGATATGGCTACACCTTC. The genes are TRBV12-3 or TRBV12-4 and TRBJ1-2; 10 bases align to TRBD1. The CDR3 spans 15 residues. Trimming at V came to 5 bases and at J to 5 bases, leaving 8 bases not matched to a gene.

This chain uses TRBV5-5 with TRBJ2-7; a weak D match, TRBD1 (6 bases). The V and J ends lost 3 bases and 0 bases respectively, with 13 bases between them. The CDR3 sequence is 15 residues long. The germline V gene has CDR1 SGHKS and CDR2 YYEKEE (reference sequence). The CDR3 nucleotides read TGTGCCAGCAGCTGGGACACACTTTTCTCCTACGAGCAGTACTTC. The encoded protein is CASSWDTLFSYEQYF.

This rearrangement joins TRBV20-1 to TRBJ1-2, with unresolved D. V lost 3 bases, J lost 4 bases, and 12 bases lay in between. The germline V gene has CDR1 DFQATT and CDR2 SNEGSKA (reference sequence). CDR3 length: 13 amino acids. The CDR3 DNA follows: TGCAGTGCTAGTGTAGGCTTCGGCTATGGCTACACCTTC. Amino acid sequence: CSASVGFGYGYTF.

Only a few counts were recorded for this clonotype. The chain links TRBV27 to TRBJ1-6; D gene unclear. CDR1 is MNHEY and CDR2 is SMNVEV in the germline V gene (reference sequence). The CDR3 has 12 amino acids. The V end was cut by 6 bases, the J end by 7 bases, with 7 bases between. Written as DNA, the CDR3 is TGTGCCAGCAGGACCGCGAATTCACCCCTCCACTTT. Translated, it gives CASRTANSPLHF.

Worth noting for this clonotype: A read error may produce the germline difference seen at one junction end. CDR3 nucleotide sequence: TGTGCCGGCAGCGTAGGGACAGGGACCGCAGATACGCAGTATTTT. Its translation is CAGSVGTGTADTQYF. The chain uses TRBV9 and TRBJ2-3; 9 positions agree with TRBD1. CDR1 and CDR2 from the germline V gene are SGDLS and YYNGEE. This CDR3 has 15 amino acids.

This chain connects TRBV18 to TRBJ1-2; 8 bases map to TRBD1. This CDR3 is 15 amino acids long. V was clipped by 7 bases and J by 6 bases; unmatched bases: 13. Per the germline V gene, CDR1 is KGHSH and CDR2 is LQKENI. The CDR3 protein is CASFPRQGSNHGYTF. The CDR3 region has the DNA TGTGCCAGCTTCCCACGACAGGGGTCTAATCATGGCTACACCTTC.

This sequence joins TRBV27 and TRBJ2-3; D gene unclear. V lost 2 bases, J lost 7 bases, and 19 bases lay in between. The CDR3 length is 16 residues. Per the germline V gene, CDR1 is MNHEY and CDR2 is SMNVEV (reference sequence). The CDR3 DNA sequence: TGTGCCAGCAGTTTAACACCCCCCCCTAAAACCCATACGCAGTATTTT. The encoded protein is CASSLTPPPKTHTQYF.

The chain uses TRBV7-3 and TRBJ2-3; no clear D gene. Germline-derived CDR1 and CDR2 are SGHTA and FQGTGA. The germline V and J ends were trimmed by 1 base and 2 bases, with 7 bases remaining between them. This CDR3 comprises 14 residues. The CDR3 DNA reads TGTGCCAGCAGCTTAAACAGCCTCACAGATACGCAGTATTTT. Protein sequence: CASSLNSLTDTQYF.

The chain has TRBV28 and TRBJ2-5; D is possibly TRBD2 (5 bases). With 7 bases removed from V and 0 bases from J, the gap between germline ends came to 15 bases. From germline, CDR1 is MDHEN and CDR2 SYDVKM. The CDR3 loop spans 15 amino acids. The DNA for the CDR3 is TGTGCCAGCACCCCGGGAAGTGGTTACCAAGAGACCCAGTACTTC. It translates to CASTPGSGYQETQYF.

The chain links TRBV28 to TRBJ2-4; 9 bases fit TRBD1. The last part of the DNA fits TRBJ2-7 better; the J call may be wrong. The CDR3 runs to 13 residues. The germline V gene has CDR1 MDHEN and CDR2 SYDVKM. Written as DNA, the CDR3 is TGTGCCAGCACGTCGGGACAGGGCTACGAGCAGTACTTC. Residues: CASTSGQGYEQYF.

The CDR3 protein is CASSPLGQGGQPQHF. The CDR3 nucleotides are TGTGCCAGCAGTCCACTCGGACAGGGTGGACAGCCCCAGCATTTT. J is TRBJ1-5 and V is TRBV28; 8 nucleotides line up with TRBD1. The CDR3 totals 15 residues. V lost 5 bases and J lost 7; bases outside the gene matches: 10. Germline V gene lookup returns CDR1 MDHEN and CDR2 SYDVKM.